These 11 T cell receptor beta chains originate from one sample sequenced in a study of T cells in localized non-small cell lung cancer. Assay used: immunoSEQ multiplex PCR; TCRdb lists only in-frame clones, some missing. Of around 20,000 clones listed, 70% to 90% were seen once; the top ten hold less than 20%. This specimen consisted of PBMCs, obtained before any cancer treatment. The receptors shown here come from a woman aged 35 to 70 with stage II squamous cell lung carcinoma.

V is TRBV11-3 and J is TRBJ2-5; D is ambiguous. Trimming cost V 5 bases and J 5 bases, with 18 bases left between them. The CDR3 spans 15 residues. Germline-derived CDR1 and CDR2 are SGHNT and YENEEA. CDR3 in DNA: TGTGCCAGCAGCCCGTCCCTGGGCGGAAGGGAGACCCAGTACTTC. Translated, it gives CASSPSLGGRETQYF.

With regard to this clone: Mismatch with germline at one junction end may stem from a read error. The CDR3 bases are TGTGCCAGCAGCTTGAGAGCCGAGCTAATCGTCTTC. Translated, it gives CASSLRAELIVF. The gene calls are TRBV5-6 and TRBJ2-7, with no clear D. CDR3 length: 12 residues. Germline CDR1 and CDR2: SGHDT and YYEEEE.

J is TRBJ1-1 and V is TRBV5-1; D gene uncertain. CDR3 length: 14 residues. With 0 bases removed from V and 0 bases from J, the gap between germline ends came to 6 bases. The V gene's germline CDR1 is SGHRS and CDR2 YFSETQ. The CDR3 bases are TGCGCCAGCAGCTTGGACGGCATGAACACTGAAGCTTTCTTT. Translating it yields CASSLDGMNTEAFF.

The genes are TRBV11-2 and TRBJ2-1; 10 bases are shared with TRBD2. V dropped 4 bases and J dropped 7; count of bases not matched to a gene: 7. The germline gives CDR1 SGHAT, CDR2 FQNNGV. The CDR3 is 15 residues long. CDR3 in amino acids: CASSSLAGVANEQFF. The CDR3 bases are TGTGCCAGCAGCTCCCTAGCGGGAGTAGCAAATGAGCAGTTCTTC.

The CDR3 sequence: CASSSYRYNTEAFF. In DNA, the CDR3 is TGTGCCAGCAGCTCGTACAGGTACAACACTGAAGCTTTCTTT. The V call is TRBV11-2, the J call TRBJ1-1; tentative D call: TRBD1 (5 bases). Trimming left V 4 bases short and J 2 bases short, with 11 bases between. The CDR3 contains 14 residues. In germline, CDR1 is SGHAT, CDR2 FQNNGV.

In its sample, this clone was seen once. CDR3 in amino acids: CASSQESAGFGEKLFF. The CDR3 nucleotides read TGCGCCAGCAGCCAAGAGTCGGCAGGGTTTGGCGAAAAACTGTTTTTT. J is TRBJ1-4 and V is TRBV4-3, with a weak D call TRBD1 (5 bases). This CDR3 region has 16 residues. Germline V lookup: CDR1 LGHNA, CDR2 YSLEER. The V end lost 0 bases, the J end lost 8 bases, and 16 bases lay between the germline ends.

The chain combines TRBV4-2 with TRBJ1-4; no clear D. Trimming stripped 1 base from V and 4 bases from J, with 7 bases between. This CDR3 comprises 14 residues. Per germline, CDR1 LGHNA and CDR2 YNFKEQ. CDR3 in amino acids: CASSQVGHNEKLFF. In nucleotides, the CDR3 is TGTGCCAGCAGCCAAGTAGGGCATAATGAAAAACTGTTTTTT.

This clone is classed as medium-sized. The CDR3 DNA is TGTGCCAGCCAGGGAGGGACTAGCGCCTACGAGCAGTACTTC. Encoded protein: CASQGGTSAYEQYF. The rearrangement links TRBV11-2 to TRBJ2-7; 10 bases are a match to TRBD2. Unmatched junction bases numbered 6, after V lost 8 bases and J lost 2 bases. The CDR3 is 14 amino acids. CDR1 and CDR2 from the germline V gene are SGHAT and FQNNGV.

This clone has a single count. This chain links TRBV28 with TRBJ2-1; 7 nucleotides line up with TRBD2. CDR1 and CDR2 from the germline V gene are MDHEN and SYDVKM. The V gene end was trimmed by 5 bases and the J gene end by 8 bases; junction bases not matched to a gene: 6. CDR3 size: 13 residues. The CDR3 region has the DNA TGTGCCAGCAGTCTCCTGACTAGCCATGAGCAGTTCTTC. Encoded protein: CASSLLTSHEQFF.

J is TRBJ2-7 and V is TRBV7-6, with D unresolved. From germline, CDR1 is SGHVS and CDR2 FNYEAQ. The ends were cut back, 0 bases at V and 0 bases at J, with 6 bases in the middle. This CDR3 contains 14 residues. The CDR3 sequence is CASSLATDSYEQYF. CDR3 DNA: TGTGCCAGCAGCTTAGCCACAGACTCCTACGAGCAGTACTTC.

For the CDR3, the DNA is TGTGCCAGCAGTTTGGCGGGGGCAGCTAACTATGGCTACACCTTC. It encodes CASSLAGAANYGYTF. V gene TRBV28 combines with J gene TRBJ1-2, with a possible D match to TRBD1 (6 bases). With 3 bases removed from V and 0 bases from J, the gap between germline ends came to 11 bases. The CDR3 covers 15 residues. Per germline, CDR1 MDHEN and CDR2 SYDVKM.